These T cell receptor beta chains were read from a single sample in a study of blood T cell repertoires in COVID-19. TCRdb's copy holds only in-frame clones and misses some; the assay was immunoSEQ multiplex PCR. The repertoire has about 300,000 clones, approximately 83% of them found once; the top ten carry approximately 9%. Sequenced input: peripheral blood. These receptors came from a woman aged 50 to 65 who had recovered from COVID-19. The CDR3 runs from the conserved cysteine through the conserved F or W. D genes are given only for firm matches. Only some rows state a clone size, as once, few, many or a class for expanded clones.

V gene	clone size	J gene	D gene	CDR3 protein	CDR3 DNA
TRBV24-1	.	TRBJ2-5	TRBD2	CATSDVRLAEQETQYF	TGTGCCACCAGTGACGTTCGACTAGCGGAACAAGAGACCCAGTACTTC
TRBV28	.	TRBJ1-6	.	CASSPTGYSSYNSPLHF	TGTGCCAGCAGCCCGACAGGCTACAGCTCCTATAATTCACCCCTCCACTTT
TRBV6-5	once	TRBJ2-2	TRBD1	CASSGTGYTGELFF	TGTGCCAGCAGCGGGACAGGGTACACCGGGGAGCTGTTTTTT
TRBV19	.	TRBJ2-1	TRBD2	CASSESGATSGEQFF	TGTGCCAGTAGTGAGAGCGGGGCGACCTCGGGTGAGCAGTTCTTC
TRBV7-2	.	TRBJ2-7	TRBD1	CASSLGVARTGGGEQYF	TGTGCCAGCAGCTTAGGGGTAGCGAGGACAGGGGGCGGCGAGCAGTACTTC
TRBV14	.	TRBJ1-4	.	CASSQGGTSRNEKLFF	TGTGCCAGCAGCCAAGGCGGGACTAGTAGGAATGAAAAACTGTTTTTT
TRBV3-1/TRBV3-2	.	TRBJ1-1	.	CASSLWGGENTEAFF	TGTGCCAGCAGCCTCTGGGGAGGAGAGAACACTGAAGCTTTCTTT
TRBV28	once	TRBJ1-1	.	CASRQPLTGEAFF	TGTGCCAGCAGGCAGCCCCTAACAGGGGAAGCTTTCTTT
TRBV7-8	.	TRBJ1-2	.	CASSLGGGSNYGYTF	TGTGCCAGCAGCTTAGGGGGAGGATCTAACTATGGCTACACCTTC
TRBV2	.	TRBJ2-6	.	CASSARGSGANVLTF	TGTGCCAGCAGTGCCCGCGGGTCTGGGGCCAACGTCCTGACTTTC
TRBV7-9	.	TRBJ1-4	.	CASSSYSGNEKLFF	TGTGCCAGCAGCTCCTATTCCGGTAATGAAAAACTGTTTTTT
TRBV7-2	once	TRBJ2-7	.	CASSSEVGEQYF	TGTGCCAGCAGCTCGGAGGTGGGGGAGCAGTACTTC
TRBV25-1	.	TRBJ1-3	.	CASSGIGGSGNTIYF	TGTGCCAGCAGCGGGATAGGGGGCTCTGGAAACACCATATATTTT
TRBV6-4	.	TRBJ2-7	.	CASSDWWELSYEQYF	TGTGCCAGCAGTGACTGGTGGGAGTTAAGCTACGAGCAGTACTTC
TRBV7-3	.	TRBJ2-1	TRBD2	CASSLPGGPNEQFF	TGTGCCAGCAGCTTACCGGGAGGGCCGAATGAGCAGTTCTTC
TRBV7-2	.	TRBJ2-7	TRBD2	CASSLGGLAGDEQYF	TGTGCCAGCAGCTTAGGGGGTCTAGCGGGGGACGAGCAGTACTTC
TRBV7-2	.	TRBJ2-7	TRBD2	CASSFSGGDYEQYF	TGTGCCAGCAGCTTTAGCGGGGGGGACTACGAGCAGTACTTC
TRBV6-2/TRBV6-3	.	TRBJ2-5	TRBD1	CASSPGTAHLETQYF	TGTGCCAGCAGTCCCGGGACAGCACATCTGGAGACCCAGTACTTC
TRBV6-5	.	TRBJ1-3	.	CASSDSVSGNTIYF	TGTGCCAGCTCAGACAGCGTCTCTGGAAACACCATATATTTT
TRBV2	.	TRBJ1-2	.	CASSDYRVGYGYTF	TGTGCCAGCAGTGACTACAGGGTCGGCTATGGCTACACCTTC